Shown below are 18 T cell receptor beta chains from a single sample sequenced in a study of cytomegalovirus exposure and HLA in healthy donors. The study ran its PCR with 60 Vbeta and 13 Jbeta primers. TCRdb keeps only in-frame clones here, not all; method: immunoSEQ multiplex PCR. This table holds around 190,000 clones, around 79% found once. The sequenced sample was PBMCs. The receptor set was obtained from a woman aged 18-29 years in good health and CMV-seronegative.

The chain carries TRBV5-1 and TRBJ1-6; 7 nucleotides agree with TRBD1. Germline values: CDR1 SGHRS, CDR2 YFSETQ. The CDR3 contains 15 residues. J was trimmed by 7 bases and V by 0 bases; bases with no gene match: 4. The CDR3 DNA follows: TGCGCCAGCAGCTTGGTACAGGGGACGAATTCACCCCTCCACTTT. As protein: CASSLVQGTNSPLHF.

Here the CDR3 reads CASSVGQTSSYNEQFF. CDR3 nucleotide sequence: TGTGCCAGCAGCGTAGGACAGACCAGCTCCTACAATGAGCAGTTCTTC. This chain connects TRBV5-4 to TRBJ2-1; TRBD1 might be the D (6 bases). Germline-derived CDR1 and CDR2 are SGHNT and YYREEE (reference sequence). V was cut by 4 bases and J by 0 bases, with 14 bases left in between. This CDR3 spans 16 amino acids. Full variable domain (rest looked up from reference TRBV5-4 and TRBJ2-1): ETGVTQSPTHLIKTRGQQVTLRCSSQSGHNTVSWYQQALGQGPQFIFQYYREEENGRGNFPPRFSGLQFPNYSSELNVNALELDDSALYLCASSVGQTSSYNEQFFGPGTRLTVL.

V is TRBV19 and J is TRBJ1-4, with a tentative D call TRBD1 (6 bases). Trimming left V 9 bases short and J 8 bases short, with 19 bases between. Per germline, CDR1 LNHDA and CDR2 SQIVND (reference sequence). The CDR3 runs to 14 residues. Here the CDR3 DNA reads TGTGCCAGCAGGGCCCGGGACACGAAGGAAAAACTGTTTTTT. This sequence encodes CASRARDTKEKLFF. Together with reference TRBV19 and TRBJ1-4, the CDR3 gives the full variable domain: DGGITQSPKYLFRKEGQNVTLSCEQNLNHDAMYWYRQDPGQGLRLIYYSQIVNDFQKGDIAEGYSVSREKKESFPLTVTSAQKNPTAFYLCASRARDTKEKLFFGSGTQLSVL.

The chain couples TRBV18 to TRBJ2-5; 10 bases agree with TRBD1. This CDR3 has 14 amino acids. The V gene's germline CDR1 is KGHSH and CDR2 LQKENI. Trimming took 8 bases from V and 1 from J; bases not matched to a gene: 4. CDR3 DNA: TGTGCCAGCAGACAGGGGGCAATCCAAGAGACCCAGTACTTC. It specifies CASRQGAIQETQYF.

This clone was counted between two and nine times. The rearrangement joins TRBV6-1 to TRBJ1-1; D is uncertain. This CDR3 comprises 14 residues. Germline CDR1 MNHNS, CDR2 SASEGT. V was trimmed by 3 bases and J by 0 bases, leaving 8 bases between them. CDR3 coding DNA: TGTGCCAGCAGTGATAACATGTTGAACACTGAAGCTTTCTTT. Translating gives CASSDNMLNTEAFF.

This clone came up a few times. The CDR3 here is CASSLTGITAGANVLTF. For the CDR3, the DNA is TGTGCCAGCAGCTTGACAGGGATAACGGCGGGGGCCAACGTCCTGACTTTC. The chain joins TRBV5-5 to TRBJ2-6, with a possible D match to TRBD1 (6 bases). The CDR3 is 17 amino acids. CDR1 is SGHKS and CDR2 is YYEKEE in the germline V gene (reference sequence). The V end lost 1 base, the J end lost 4 bases, and 15 bases lay between the germline ends.

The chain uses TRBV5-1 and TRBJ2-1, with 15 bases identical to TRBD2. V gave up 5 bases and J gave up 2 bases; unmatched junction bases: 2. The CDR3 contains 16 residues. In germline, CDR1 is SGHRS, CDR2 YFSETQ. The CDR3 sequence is CASRGLAGGTYNEQFF. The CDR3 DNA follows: TGCGCCAGCAGGGGACTAGCGGGGGGCACCTACAATGAGCAGTTCTTC. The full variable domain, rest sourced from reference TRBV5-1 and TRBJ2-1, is KAGVTQTPRYLIKTRGQQVTLSCSPISGHRSVSWYQQTPGQGLQFLFEYFSETQRNKGNFPGRFSGRQFSNSRSEMNVSTLELGDSALYLCASRGLAGGTYNEQFFGPGTRLTVL.

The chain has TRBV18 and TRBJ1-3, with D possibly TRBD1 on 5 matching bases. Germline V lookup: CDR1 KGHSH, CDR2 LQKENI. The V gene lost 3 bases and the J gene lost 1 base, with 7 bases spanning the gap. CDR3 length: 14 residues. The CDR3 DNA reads TGTGCCAGCTCACCGGGGACTTCTGGAAACACCATATATTTT. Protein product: CASSPGTSGNTIYF. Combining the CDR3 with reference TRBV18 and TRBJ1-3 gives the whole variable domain NAGVMQNPRHLVRRRGQEARLRCSPMKGHSHVYWYRQLPEEGLKFMVYLQKENIIDESGMPKERFSAEFPKEGPSILRIQQVVRGDSAAYFCASSPGTSGNTIYFGEGSWLTVV.

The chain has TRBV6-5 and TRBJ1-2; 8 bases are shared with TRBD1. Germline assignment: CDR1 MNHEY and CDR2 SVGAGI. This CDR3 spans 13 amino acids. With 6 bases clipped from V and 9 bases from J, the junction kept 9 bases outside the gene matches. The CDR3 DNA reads TGTGCCAGCAGCCCTGACAGGGGAAGTCGCTACACCTTC. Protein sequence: CASSPDRGSRYTF.

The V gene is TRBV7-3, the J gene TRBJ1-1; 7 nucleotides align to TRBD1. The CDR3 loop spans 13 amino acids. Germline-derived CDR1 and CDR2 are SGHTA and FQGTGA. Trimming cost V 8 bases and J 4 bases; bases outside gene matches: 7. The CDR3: CASGTGEFTEAFF. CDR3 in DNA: TGTGCCAGCGGCACAGGGGAATTCACTGAAGCTTTCTTT.

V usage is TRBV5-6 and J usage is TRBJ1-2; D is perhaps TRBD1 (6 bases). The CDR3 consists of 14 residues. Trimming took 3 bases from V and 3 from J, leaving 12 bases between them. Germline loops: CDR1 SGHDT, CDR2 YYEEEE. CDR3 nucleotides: TGTGCCAGCAGCTCTCCGGGACAATACTATGGCTACACCTTC. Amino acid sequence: CASSSPGQYYGYTF.

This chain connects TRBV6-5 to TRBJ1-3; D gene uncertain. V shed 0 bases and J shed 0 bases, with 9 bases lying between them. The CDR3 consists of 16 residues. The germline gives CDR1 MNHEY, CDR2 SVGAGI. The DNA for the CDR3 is TGTGCCAGCAGTTACTCGAGCGGACGCTCTGGAAACACCATATATTTT. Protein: CASSYSSGRSGNTIYF.

CDR3 loop: CASRFEGQLNSPLHF. The CDR3 nucleotides are TGTGCCAGCAGATTTGAGGGACAGCTTAATTCACCCCTCCACTTT. This sequence joins TRBV27 and TRBJ1-6; 7 bases are a match to TRBD1. V was pared by 6 bases and J by 6 bases, with 8 bases of the junction left unmatched. CDR1 and CDR2 from the germline V gene are MNHEY and SMNVEV (reference sequence). This CDR3 is built from 15 residues.

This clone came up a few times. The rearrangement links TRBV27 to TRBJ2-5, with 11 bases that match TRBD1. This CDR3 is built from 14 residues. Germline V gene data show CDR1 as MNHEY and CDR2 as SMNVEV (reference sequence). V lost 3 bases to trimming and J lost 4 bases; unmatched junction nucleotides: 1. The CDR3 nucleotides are TGTGCCAGCAGTTTCGGGACAGGGGGAGAGACCCAGTACTTC. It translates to CASSFGTGGETQYF.

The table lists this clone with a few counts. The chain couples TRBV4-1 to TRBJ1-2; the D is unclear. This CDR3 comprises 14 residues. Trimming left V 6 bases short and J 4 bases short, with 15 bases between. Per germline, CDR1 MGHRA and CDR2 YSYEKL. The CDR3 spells CASSPSERAYGYTF. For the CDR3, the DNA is TGCGCCAGCAGTCCAAGTGAGCGCGCCTATGGCTACACCTTC.

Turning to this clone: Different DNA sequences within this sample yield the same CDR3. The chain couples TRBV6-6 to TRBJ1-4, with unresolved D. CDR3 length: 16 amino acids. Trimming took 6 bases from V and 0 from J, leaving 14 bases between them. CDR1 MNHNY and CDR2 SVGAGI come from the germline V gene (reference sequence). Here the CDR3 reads CASRFTSAATNEKLFF. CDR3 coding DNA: TGTGCCAGCAGGTTTACCAGCGCCGCAACTAATGAAAAACTGTTTTTT.

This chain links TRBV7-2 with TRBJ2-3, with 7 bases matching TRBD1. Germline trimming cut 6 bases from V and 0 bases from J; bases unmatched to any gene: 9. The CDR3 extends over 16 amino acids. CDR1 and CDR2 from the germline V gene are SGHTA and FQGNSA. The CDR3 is CASRQQGPSSTDTQYF. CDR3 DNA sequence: TGTGCCAGCAGACAACAGGGGCCTTCTAGCACAGATACGCAGTATTTT.

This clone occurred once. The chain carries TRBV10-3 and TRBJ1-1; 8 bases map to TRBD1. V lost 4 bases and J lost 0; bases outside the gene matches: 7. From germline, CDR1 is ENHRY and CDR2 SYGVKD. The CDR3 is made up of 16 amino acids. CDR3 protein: CAISGTGWEVNTEAFF. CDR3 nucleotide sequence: TGTGCCATCAGTGGGACAGGGTGGGAGGTGAACACTGAAGCTTTCTTT.